One sample yielded the 30 T cell receptor beta chains listed below, sequenced in a study of shared clonotypes between healthy human individuals. CD45RO-negative, CCR7-positively selected cells formed the naive CD8 fraction, excluding terminally differentiated effector memory CD45RA+ cells. Clones were read by immunoSEQ multiplex PCR, and TCRdb kept only the in-frame ones, dropping some. Seen here are about 1,900,000 clones, less than 95% observed once, and the top ten hold approximately 1.2%. Sequencing used naive CD8+ T cells sorted from blood. The receptors stem from a man aged 18 to 29 in good health.

The chain couples TRBV5-4 to TRBJ2-7; perhaps TRBD2 as D (5 bases). The CDR3 length is 11 residues. Trimming took 6 bases from V and 5 from J, leaving 9 bases between them. Germline CDR1 reads SGHNT; CDR2 reads YYREEE (reference sequence). CDR3 nucleotides: TGTGCCAGCACCTACGGGAACGAGCAGTACTTC. Translation gives CASTYGNEQYF. The full variable domain, rest sourced from reference TRBV5-4 and TRBJ2-7, is ETGVTQSPTHLIKTRGQQVTLRCSSQSGHNTVSWYQQALGQGPQFIFQYYREEENGRGNFPPRFSGLQFPNYSSELNVNALELDDSALYLCASTYGNEQYFGPGTRLTVT.

The genes are TRBV27 and TRBJ2-1; 7 nucleotides agree with TRBD2. Germline V gene data show CDR1 as MNHEY and CDR2 as SMNVEV (reference sequence). Germline trimming cut 3 bases from V and 3 bases from J; bases unmatched to any gene: 8. This CDR3 contains 16 residues. DNA of the CDR3: TGTGCCAGCAGTTTCTCCAGCGGGGAGGTCTACAATGAGCAGTTCTTC. Translation: CASSFSSGEVYNEQFF.

V usage is TRBV30 and J usage is TRBJ2-1, with 8 bases aligning to TRBD2. CDR1 and CDR2 (germline): GTSNPN, SVGIG (reference sequence). The junction had 4 bases not matched to a gene; V was cut back by 4 bases and J by 5 bases. CDR3 length: 13 residues. The CDR3 coding sequence is TGTGCCTGGACCCCGGGAGGGGACAATGAGCAGTTCTTC. Encoded protein: CAWTPGGDNEQFF.

The V and J genes are TRBV7-8 and TRBJ2-4, with 12 bases lining up with TRBD2. The CDR3 sequence is 18 residues long. V was pared by 3 bases and J by 8 bases, with 14 bases of the junction left unmatched. Germline CDR1 reads SGHVS; CDR2 reads FQNEAQ. The CDR3 region has the DNA TGTGCCAGCAGCTTCCCGCGGGCTAGCGGGGGGGCGGGAGACATTCAGTACTTC. This gives the protein CASSFPRASGGAGDIQYF.

This clone has a single count. The gene calls are TRBV29-1 and TRBJ2-7; 7 bases match TRBD2. From germline, CDR1 is SQVTM and CDR2 ANQGSEA. CDR3 length: 14 residues. V was pared by 4 bases and J by 0 bases, with 6 bases of the junction left unmatched. DNA of the CDR3: TGCAGCGTTGTTCCTAGCGGTCTCTCCTACGAGCAGTACTTC. Its translation: CSVVPSGLSYEQYF.

The V call is TRBV7-8, the J call TRBJ2-7; possibly TRBD1 or TRBD2 for D (6 bases each). CDR3 size: 14 residues. V lost 0 bases and J 6 bases, leaving 12 bases between the germline ends. Germline V gene sequence: CDR1 SGHVS, CDR2 FQNEAQ. CDR3 loop: CASSLAEGDREQYF. CDR3 sequence (DNA): TGTGCCAGCAGCTTAGCGGAGGGGGATCGCGAGCAGTACTTC.

This clone was observed a single time. The chain carries TRBV13 and TRBJ2-2; 8 nucleotides align to TRBD2. V was clipped by 2 bases and J by 4 bases; unmatched bases: 6. The CDR3 length is 16 residues. CDR1 and CDR2 (germline): PRHDT, FYEKMQ (reference sequence). CDR3 DNA: TGTGCCAGCAGCTTAAAACTAGCGGTACTCACCGGGGAGCTGTTTTTT. This translates into CASSLKLAVLTGELFF. The full variable domain, rest sourced from reference TRBV13 and TRBJ2-2, is AAGVIQSPRHLIKEKRETATLKCYPIPRHDTVYWYQQGPGQDPQFLISFYEKMQSDKGSIPDRFSAQQFSDYHSELNMSSLELGDSALYFCASSLKLAVLTGELFFGEGSRLTVL.

The CDR3 DNA is TGTGCCAGCAGTTCGATCCGGGCGTACCAAGAGACCCAGTACTTC. This sequence encodes CASSSIRAYQETQYF. The chain employs TRBV28 and TRBJ2-5; D is undetermined. The CDR3 is 15 residues long. The ends were cut back, 4 bases at V and 0 bases at J, with 12 bases in the middle. Germline CDR1 reads MDHEN; CDR2 reads SYDVKM. Looking up the rest from reference TRBV28 and TRBJ2-5 gives the full variable domain: DVKVTQSSRYLVKRTGEKVFLECVQDMDHENMFWYRQDPGLGLRLIYFSYDVKMKEKGDIPEGYSVSREKKERFSLILESASTNQTSMYLCASSSIRAYQETQYFGPGTRLLVL.

The CDR3, as DNA: TGTGCCAGCAGCCGAAGCCAGAGTAACTATGGCTACACCTTC. Protein sequence: CASSRSQSNYGYTF. The J gene is TRBJ1-2, the V gene TRBV7-9; no clear D. Germline values: CDR1 SEHNR, CDR2 FQNEAQ (reference sequence). The CDR3 totals 14 residues. The V gene lost 5 bases and the J gene lost 1 base, with 11 bases spanning the gap.

The V and J genes are TRBV2 and TRBJ2-1, with D possibly matching TRBD2 (6 bases). The CDR3 sequence is 17 residues long. Trimming took 6 bases from V and 0 from J, leaving 18 bases between them. Germline loops: CDR1 SNHLY, CDR2 FYNNEI. The CDR3 nucleotides read TGTGCCAGCAGCGTAGAGTTGGCGGGAAGCTCCTACAATGAGCAGTTCTTC. This translates into CASSVELAGSSYNEQFF.

This clone was detected once. The rearrangement joins TRBV11-1 to TRBJ1-1; D gene uncertain. Germline values: CDR1 SGHAT, CDR2 FQDESV (reference sequence). V shed 1 base and J shed 0 bases, with 6 bases lying between them. This CDR3 is 14 amino acids long. CDR3 sequence reads: CASSLVGMNTEAFF. The CDR3 DNA is TGTGCCAGCAGCTTAGTAGGGATGAACACTGAAGCTTTCTTT.

This clone was found a few times. The chain combines TRBV5-1 with TRBJ1-4; D is unresolved. The CDR3 is made up of 14 amino acids. V was shortened by 0 bases and J by 7 bases, with 10 bases between the two germline ends. The germline V gene encodes CDR1 SGHRS and CDR2 YFSETQ. The CDR3: CASSLEFGSEKLFF. CDR3 bases: TGCGCCAGCAGCTTGGAATTTGGGAGTGAAAAACTGTTTTTT.

V usage is TRBV4-1 and J usage is TRBJ2-5; 10 bases align to TRBD2. The CDR3 has 18 residues. Germline V lookup: CDR1 MGHRA, CDR2 YSYEKL. Unmatched junction bases numbered 15, after V lost 4 bases and J lost 4 bases. CDR3 DNA sequence: TGCGCCAGCAGCCTAAGCGGCCTAGCGGGGGATGCCTTAGAGACCCAGTACTTC. The encoded protein is CASSLSGLAGDALETQYF.

V usage is TRBV11-2 and J usage is TRBJ2-7; 13 nucleotides align to TRBD2. This CDR3 is built from 18 residues. Germline values: CDR1 SGHAT, CDR2 FQNNGV. The ends lost 1 base at V and 7 bases at J; junction bases unmatched: 13. Here the CDR3 DNA reads TGTGCCAGCAGCTTAGGGCCCGGACTAGCGGGGGCCCGGGAAGAGCAGTACTTC. Protein: CASSLGPGLAGAREEQYF.

The rearrangement joins TRBV19 to TRBJ1-2; TRBD1 is a possible D gene (6 bases). The V end was cut by 3 bases, the J end by 4 bases, with 12 bases between. The CDR3 sequence is 14 residues long. Germline V gene sequence: CDR1 LNHDA, CDR2 SQIVND (reference sequence). CDR3 nucleotides: TGTGCCAGTAGTATGGGGGGCGCGAGCTATGGCTACACCTTC. Encoded protein: CASSMGGASYGYTF. The variable domain in full, with the rest retrieved from reference TRBV19 and TRBJ1-2, is DGGITQSPKYLFRKEGQNVTLSCEQNLNHDAMYWYRQDPGQGLRLIYYSQIVNDFQKGDIAEGYSVSREKKESFPLTVTSAQKNPTAFYLCASSMGGASYGYTFGSGTRLTVV.

The CDR3 nucleotides read TGCGCCAGCAGCTTTACCAGGGATTCCACTGAAGCTTTCTTT. Amino acids: CASSFTRDSTEAFF. The chain uses TRBV5-1 and TRBJ1-1, with D possibly TRBD1 on 5 matching bases. Per germline, CDR1 SGHRS and CDR2 YFSETQ. V lost 2 bases and J 4 bases, leaving 12 bases between the germline ends. The CDR3 totals 14 residues.

The chain employs TRBV7-9 and TRBJ2-7; D is perhaps TRBD2 (6 bases). CDR3 length: 14 residues. V was trimmed by 1 base and J by 3 bases, leaving 10 bases between them. The V gene's germline CDR1 is SEHNR and CDR2 FQNEAQ (reference sequence). The CDR3 region is CASSLDGGIYEQYF. The CDR3 nucleotides are TGTGCCAGCAGCTTAGATGGGGGGATCTACGAGCAGTACTTC. The entire variable domain, with the rest obtained from reference TRBV7-9 and TRBJ2-7, is as follows: DTGVSQNPRHKITKRGQNVTFRCDPISEHNRLYWYRQTLGQGPEFLTYFQNEAQLEKSRLLSDRFSAERPKGSFSTLEIQRTEQGDSAMYLCASSLDGGIYEQYFGPGTRLTVT.

This clone has just one count. J is TRBJ2-7 and V is TRBV5-1; 9 nucleotides line up with TRBD1. The germline CDR1 and CDR2 sequences are SGHRS and YFSETQ. V lost 0 bases to trimming and J lost 1 base; unmatched junction nucleotides: 5. The CDR3 loop spans 16 amino acids. In DNA form, the CDR3 reads TGCGCCAGCAGCTTGGAACAGGGGGCGAAGTCCTACGAGCAGTACTTC. It encodes CASSLEQGAKSYEQYF.

The chain uses TRBV5-6 and TRBJ1-1; D possibly corresponds to TRBD1 (5 bases). Germline CDR1 SGHDT, CDR2 YYEEEE. The CDR3 runs to 14 residues. V shed 4 bases and J shed 2 bases, with 12 bases lying between them. CDR3 in amino acids: CASSHGGPNTEAFF. The CDR3 region has the DNA TGTGCCAGCAGCCACGGGGGACCTAACACTGAAGCTTTCTTT.

The chain links TRBV5-1 to TRBJ2-3; 10 nucleotides line up with TRBD1. The V and J ends lost 4 bases and 11 bases, in that order; junction bases with no gene match: 19. Germline V gene lookup returns CDR1 SGHRS and CDR2 YFSETQ. The CDR3 contains 17 residues. The CDR3 protein is CASSPTVMGQGNRKQYF. Here the CDR3 DNA reads TGCGCCAGCAGCCCCACGGTGATGGGACAGGGGAATAGGAAGCAGTATTTT. Using reference TRBV5-1 and TRBJ2-3 for the parts outside the CDR3, the full variable domain is KAGVTQTPRYLIKTRGQQVTLSCSPISGHRSVSWYQQTPGQGLQFLFEYFSETQRNKGNFPGRFSGRQFSNSRSEMNVSTLELGDSALYLCASSPTVMGQGNRKQYFGPGTRLTVL.

The chain has TRBV19 and TRBJ1-5, with 10 bases that match TRBD1. The CDR3 runs 15 residues. The J segment lost 3 bases and the V segment lost 4 bases, leaving 3 bases of the junction unmatched. Germline V gene lookup returns CDR1 LNHDA and CDR2 SQIVND (reference sequence). The CDR3 DNA reads TGTGCCAGTAGTACAGGGACAGGGGTCAATCAGCCCCAGCATTTT. It encodes CASSTGTGVNQPQHF.

Note on this clone: A much larger clone lies a single base off, so this may be a read error. The chain couples TRBV5-8 to TRBJ2-7; D uncertain. CDR3 size: 13 residues. The V gene lost 2 bases and the J gene lost 0 bases, with 6 bases spanning the gap. Germline V gene lookup returns CDR1 SGHTS and CDR2 YDEGEE. CDR3 residues: CASSLESSYEQYF. CDR3 sequence (DNA): TGTGCCAGCAGCTTAGAAAGCTCCTACGAGCAGTACTTC.

This chain links TRBV9 with TRBJ2-3, with TRBD1 matching over 8 bases. This CDR3 region has 16 residues. Germline V gene lookup returns CDR1 SGDLS and CDR2 YYNGEE. Trimming removed 0 bases from V and 2 bases from J; junction bases left unmatched: 5. CDR3 nucleotide sequence: TGTGCCAGCAGCGTAGAGGCAGGGGGCATCACAGATACGCAGTATTTT. This translates into CASSVEAGGITDTQYF.

Concerning this clone itself: Other DNA sequences of this sample code for an identical CDR3. The chain has TRBV6-5 and TRBJ2-1, with D perhaps TRBD2 (6 bases). Trimming cost V 4 bases and J 8 bases, with 9 bases left between them. The CDR3 spans 12 residues. The V gene's germline CDR1 is MNHEY and CDR2 SVGAGI. The CDR3, as DNA: TGTGCCAGCAGTTCTTCTAGCGATGAGCAGTTCTTC. It yields the protein CASSSSSDEQFF.

This chain joins TRBV2 and TRBJ2-3, with 9 bases identical to TRBD2. CDR3 size: 15 residues. J was trimmed by 3 bases and V by 11 bases; bases with no gene match: 12. The V gene's germline CDR1 is SNHLY and CDR2 FYNNEI. DNA of the CDR3: TGTGCCGTAGCAGGTCCAGCGGGAGGTACAGATACGCAGTATTTT. Translation: CAVAGPAGGTDTQYF.

This clone was recorded only once. CDR3 amino acids: CASSLSQVSGQYF. CDR3 coding DNA: TGTGCCAGCAGTTTATCTCAGGTCAGTGGGCAGTACTTC. The chain employs TRBV27 and TRBJ2-7; D gene unclear. The length of the CDR3 is 13 residues. The V and J ends lost 0 bases and 9 bases respectively, with 12 bases between them. CDR1 and CDR2 (germline): MNHEY, SMNVEV (reference sequence).

V is TRBV30 and J is TRBJ1-2; D is unclear. The CDR3 consists of 9 residues. CDR1 and CDR2 from the germline V gene are GTSNPN and SVGIG (reference sequence). CDR3 sequence (DNA): TGTGCAACGGGGTCCGGCTACACCTTC. Protein: CATGSGYTF.

This clone was detected once. This sample also contains other DNA sequences that code for the same CDR3. This chain connects TRBV7-9 to TRBJ2-7; D is uncertain. Trimming pared 4 bases from V and 4 bases from J, leaving 8 bases between. Germline CDR1 is SEHNR and CDR2 is FQNEAQ (reference sequence). This CDR3 contains 12 residues. The CDR3 sequence is CASSSETYEQYF. CDR3 DNA sequence: TGTGCCAGCAGCTCCGAAACGTACGAGCAGTACTTC.

The chain combines TRBV5-5 with TRBJ2-1; D uncertain. The CDR3 consists of 13 residues. Germline loops: CDR1 SGHKS, CDR2 YYEKEE (reference sequence). V lost 1 base, J lost 8 bases, and 10 bases lay in between. The CDR3 region has the DNA TGTGCCAGCAGCTTGCACGTAATAGATGAGCAGTTCTTC. Its translation is CASSLHVIDEQFF. Filled out from reference TRBV5-5 and TRBJ2-1, the complete variable domain reads DAGVTQSPTHLIKTRGQQVTLRCSPISGHKSVSWYQQVLGQGPQFIFQYYEKEERGRGNFPDRFSARQFPNYSSELNVNALLLGDSALYLCASSLHVIDEQFFGPGTRLTVL.

The J gene is TRBJ2-4, the V gene TRBV9, with 9 bases that match TRBD1. V lost 3 bases, J lost 6 bases, and 7 bases stayed unmatched. CDR3 length: 15 residues. CDR1 is SGDLS and CDR2 is YYNGEE in the germline V gene. The CDR3 region has the DNA TGTGCCAGCAGCGCCGAAGGACAGGGGATAAACATTCAGTACTTC. Its translation is CASSAEGQGINIQYF.